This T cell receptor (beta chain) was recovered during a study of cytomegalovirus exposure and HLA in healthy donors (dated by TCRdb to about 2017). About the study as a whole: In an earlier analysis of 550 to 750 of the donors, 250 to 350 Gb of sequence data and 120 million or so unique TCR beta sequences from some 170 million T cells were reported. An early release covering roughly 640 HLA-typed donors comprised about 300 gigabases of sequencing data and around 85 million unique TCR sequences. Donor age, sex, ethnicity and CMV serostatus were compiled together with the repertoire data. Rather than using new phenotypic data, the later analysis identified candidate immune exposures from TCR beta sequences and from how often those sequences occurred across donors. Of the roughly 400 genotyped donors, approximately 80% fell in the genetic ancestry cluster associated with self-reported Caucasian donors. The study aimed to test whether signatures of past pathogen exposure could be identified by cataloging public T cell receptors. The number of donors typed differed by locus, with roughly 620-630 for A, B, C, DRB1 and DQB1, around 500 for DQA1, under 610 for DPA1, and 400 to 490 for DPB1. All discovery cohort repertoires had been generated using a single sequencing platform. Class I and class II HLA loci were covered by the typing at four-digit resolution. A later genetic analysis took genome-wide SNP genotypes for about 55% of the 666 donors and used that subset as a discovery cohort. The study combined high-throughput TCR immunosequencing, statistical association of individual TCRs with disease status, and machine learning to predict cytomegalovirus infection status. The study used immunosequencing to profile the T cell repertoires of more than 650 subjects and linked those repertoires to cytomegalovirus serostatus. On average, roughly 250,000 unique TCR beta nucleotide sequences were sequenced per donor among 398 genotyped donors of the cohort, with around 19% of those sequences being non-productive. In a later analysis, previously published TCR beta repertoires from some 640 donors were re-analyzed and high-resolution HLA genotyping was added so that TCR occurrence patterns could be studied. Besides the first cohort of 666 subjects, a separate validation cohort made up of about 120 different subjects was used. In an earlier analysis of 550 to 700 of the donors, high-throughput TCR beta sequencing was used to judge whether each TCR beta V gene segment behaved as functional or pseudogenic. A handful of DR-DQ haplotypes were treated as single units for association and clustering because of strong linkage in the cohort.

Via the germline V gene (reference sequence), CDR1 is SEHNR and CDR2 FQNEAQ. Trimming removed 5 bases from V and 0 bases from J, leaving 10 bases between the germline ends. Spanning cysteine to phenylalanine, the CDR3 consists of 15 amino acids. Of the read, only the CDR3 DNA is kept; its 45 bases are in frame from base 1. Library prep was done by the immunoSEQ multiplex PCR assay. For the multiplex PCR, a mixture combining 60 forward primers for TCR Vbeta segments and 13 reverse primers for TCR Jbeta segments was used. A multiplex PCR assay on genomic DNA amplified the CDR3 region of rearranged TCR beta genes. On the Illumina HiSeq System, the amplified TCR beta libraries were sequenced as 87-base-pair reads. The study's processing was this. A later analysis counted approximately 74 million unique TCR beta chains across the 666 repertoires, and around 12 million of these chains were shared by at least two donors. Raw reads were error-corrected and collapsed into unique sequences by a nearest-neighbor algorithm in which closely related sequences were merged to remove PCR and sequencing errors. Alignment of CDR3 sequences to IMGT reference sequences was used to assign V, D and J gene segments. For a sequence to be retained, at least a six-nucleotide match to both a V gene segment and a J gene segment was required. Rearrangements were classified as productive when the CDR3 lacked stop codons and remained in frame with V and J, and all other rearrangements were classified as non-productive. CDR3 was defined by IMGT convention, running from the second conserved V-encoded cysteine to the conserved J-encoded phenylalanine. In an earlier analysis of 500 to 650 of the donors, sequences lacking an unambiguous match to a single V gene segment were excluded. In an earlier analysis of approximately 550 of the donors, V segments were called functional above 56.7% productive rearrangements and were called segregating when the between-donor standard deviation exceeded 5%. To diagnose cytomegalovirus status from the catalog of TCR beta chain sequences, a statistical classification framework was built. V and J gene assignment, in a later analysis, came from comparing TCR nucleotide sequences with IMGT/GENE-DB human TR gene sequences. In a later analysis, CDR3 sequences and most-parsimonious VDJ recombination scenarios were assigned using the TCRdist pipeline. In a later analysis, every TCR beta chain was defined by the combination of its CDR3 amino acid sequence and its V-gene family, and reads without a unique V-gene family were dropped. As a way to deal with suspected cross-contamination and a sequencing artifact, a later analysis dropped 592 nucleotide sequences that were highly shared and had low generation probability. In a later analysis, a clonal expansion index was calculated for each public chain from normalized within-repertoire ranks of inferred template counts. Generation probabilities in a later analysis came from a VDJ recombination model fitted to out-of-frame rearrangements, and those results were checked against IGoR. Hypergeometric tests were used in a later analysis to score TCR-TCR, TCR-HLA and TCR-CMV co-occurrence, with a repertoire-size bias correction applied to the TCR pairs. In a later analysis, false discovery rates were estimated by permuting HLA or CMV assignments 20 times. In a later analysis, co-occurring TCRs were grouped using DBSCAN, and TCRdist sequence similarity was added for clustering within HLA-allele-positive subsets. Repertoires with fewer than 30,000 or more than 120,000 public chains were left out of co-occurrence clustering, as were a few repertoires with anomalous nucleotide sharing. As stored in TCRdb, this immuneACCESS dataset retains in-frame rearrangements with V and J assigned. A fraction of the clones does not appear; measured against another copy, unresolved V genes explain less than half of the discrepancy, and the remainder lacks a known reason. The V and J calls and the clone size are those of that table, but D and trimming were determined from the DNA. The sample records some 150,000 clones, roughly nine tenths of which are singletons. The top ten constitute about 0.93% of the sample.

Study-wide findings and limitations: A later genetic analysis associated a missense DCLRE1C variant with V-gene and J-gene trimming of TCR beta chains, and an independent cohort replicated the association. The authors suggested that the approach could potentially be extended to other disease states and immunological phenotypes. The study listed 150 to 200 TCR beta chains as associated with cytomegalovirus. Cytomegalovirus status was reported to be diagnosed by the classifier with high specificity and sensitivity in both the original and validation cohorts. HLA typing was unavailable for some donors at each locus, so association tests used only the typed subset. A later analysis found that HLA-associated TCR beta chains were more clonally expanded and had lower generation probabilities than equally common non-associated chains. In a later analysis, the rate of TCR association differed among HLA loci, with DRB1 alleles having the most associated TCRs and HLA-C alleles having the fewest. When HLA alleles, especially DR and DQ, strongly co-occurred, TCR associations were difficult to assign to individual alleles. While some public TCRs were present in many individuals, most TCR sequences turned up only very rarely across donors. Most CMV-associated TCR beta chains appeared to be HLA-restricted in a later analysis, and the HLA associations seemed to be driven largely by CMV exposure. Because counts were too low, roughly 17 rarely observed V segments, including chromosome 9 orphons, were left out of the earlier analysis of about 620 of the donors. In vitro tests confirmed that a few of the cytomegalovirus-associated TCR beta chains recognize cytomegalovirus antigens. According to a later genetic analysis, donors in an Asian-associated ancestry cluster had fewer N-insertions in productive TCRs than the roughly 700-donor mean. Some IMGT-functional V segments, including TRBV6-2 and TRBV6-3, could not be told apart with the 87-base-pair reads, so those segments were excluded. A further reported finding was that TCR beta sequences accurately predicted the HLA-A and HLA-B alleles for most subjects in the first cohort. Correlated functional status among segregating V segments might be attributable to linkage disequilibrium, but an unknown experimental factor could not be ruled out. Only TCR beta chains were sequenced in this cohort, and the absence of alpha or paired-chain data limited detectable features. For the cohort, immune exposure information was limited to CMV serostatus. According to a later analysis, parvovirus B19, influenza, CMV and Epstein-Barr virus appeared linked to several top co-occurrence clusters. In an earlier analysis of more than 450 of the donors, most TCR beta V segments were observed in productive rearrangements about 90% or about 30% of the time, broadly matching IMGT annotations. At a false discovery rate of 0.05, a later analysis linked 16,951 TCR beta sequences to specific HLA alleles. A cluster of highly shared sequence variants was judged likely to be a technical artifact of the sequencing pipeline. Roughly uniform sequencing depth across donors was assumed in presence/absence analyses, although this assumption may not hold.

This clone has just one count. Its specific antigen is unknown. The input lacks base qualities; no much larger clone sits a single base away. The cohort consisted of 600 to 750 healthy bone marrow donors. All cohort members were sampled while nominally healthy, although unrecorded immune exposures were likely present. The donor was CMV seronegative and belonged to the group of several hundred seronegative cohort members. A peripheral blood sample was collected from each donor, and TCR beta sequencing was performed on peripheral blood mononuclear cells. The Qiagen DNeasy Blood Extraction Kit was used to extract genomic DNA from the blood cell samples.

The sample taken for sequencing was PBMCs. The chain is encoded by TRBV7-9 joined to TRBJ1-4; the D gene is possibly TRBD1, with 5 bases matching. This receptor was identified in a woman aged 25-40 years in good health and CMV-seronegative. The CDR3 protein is CASSPTVATNEKLFF. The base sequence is TGTGCCAGCAGCCCGACAGTTGCAACTAATGAAAAACTGTTTTTT.